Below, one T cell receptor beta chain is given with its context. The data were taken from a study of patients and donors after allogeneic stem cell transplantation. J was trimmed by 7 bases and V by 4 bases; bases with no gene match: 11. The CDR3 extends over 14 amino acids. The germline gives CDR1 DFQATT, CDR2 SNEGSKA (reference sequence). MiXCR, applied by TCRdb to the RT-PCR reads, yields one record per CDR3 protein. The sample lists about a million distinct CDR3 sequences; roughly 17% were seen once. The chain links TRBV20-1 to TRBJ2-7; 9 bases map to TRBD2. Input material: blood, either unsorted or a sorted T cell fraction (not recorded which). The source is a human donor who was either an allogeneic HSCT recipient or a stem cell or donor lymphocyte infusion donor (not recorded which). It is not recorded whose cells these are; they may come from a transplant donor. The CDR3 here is CSAKGGRVLREQYF. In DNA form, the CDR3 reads TGCAGTGCTAAAGGCGGGAGGGTTCTTAGGGAGCAGTACTTC.